This T cell receptor beta chain was captured by sequencing in a study of T-cell reconstitution after alpha-beta-depleted transplantation in children. TCRbeta library construction was performed incorporating unique molecular identifiers. Each CDR3 protein is one row after TCRdb ran MiXCR on the PCR reads. The table lists about 460,000 distinct CDR3 sequences, over 9.5% of them singletons. Whole-study results and caveats: Newly generated T cells supplied most T-cell counts and diversity one year post-transplant. About two months after transplant, alpha-beta T cells reportedly came from several hundred expanded graft clones.

The sample holds many counts of this clonotype. Its antigen is currently unknown. Germline V gene data show CDR1 as ENHRY and CDR2 as SYGVKD. V was shortened by 3 bases and J by 5 bases, with 8 bases between the two germline ends. The CDR3 is 13 residues long. The source is a child younger than 10 with inherited bone marrow failure, due to receive a stem cell transplant. This chain links TRBV10-3 with TRBJ2-1; either TRBD1 or TRBD2 may fit D (6 bases each). The input for sequencing was PBMCs, taken before TCRalphabeta/CD19-depleted stem cell transplant. The DNA for the CDR3 is TGTGCCATCAGTGACGGGGGCCACAATGAGCAGTTCTTC. It is translated as CAISDGGHNEQFF.